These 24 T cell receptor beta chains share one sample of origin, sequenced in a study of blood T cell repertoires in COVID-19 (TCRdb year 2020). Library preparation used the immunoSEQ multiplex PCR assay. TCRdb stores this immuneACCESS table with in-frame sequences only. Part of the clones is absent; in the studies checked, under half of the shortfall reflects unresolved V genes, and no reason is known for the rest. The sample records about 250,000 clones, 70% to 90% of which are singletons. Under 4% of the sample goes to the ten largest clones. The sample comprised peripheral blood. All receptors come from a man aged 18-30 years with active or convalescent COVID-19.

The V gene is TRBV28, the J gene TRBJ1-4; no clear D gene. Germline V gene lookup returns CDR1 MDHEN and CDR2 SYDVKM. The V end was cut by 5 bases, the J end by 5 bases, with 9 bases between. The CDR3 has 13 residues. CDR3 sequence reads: CASSNFRNEKLFF. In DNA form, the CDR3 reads TGTGCCAGCAGTAACTTCCGGAATGAAAAACTGTTTTTT. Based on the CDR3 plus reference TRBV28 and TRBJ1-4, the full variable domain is DVKVTQSSRYLVKRTGEKVFLECVQDMDHENMFWYRQDPGLGLRLIYFSYDVKMKEKGDIPEGYSVSREKKERFSLILESASTNQTSMYLCASSNFRNEKLFFGSGTQLSVL.

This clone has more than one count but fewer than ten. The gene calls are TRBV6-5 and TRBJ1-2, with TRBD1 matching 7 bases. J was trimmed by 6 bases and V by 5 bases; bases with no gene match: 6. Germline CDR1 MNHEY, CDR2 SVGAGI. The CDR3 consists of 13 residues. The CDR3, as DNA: TGTGCCAGCAGTCAACAAGGGGGCAATGGCTACACCTTC. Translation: CASSQQGGNGYTF.

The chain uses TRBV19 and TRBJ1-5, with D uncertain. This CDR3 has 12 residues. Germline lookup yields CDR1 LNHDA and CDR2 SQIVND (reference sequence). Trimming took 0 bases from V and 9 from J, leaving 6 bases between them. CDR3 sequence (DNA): TGTGCCAGTAGTATAGAGCGGGGGCCCCAGCATTTT. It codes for CASSIERGPQHF.

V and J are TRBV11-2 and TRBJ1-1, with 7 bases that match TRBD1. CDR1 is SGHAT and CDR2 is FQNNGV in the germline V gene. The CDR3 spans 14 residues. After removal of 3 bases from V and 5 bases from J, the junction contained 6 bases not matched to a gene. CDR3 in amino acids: CASSFRDSVTEAFF. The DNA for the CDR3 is TGTGCCAGCAGCTTCCGGGACAGCGTAACTGAAGCTTTCTTT.

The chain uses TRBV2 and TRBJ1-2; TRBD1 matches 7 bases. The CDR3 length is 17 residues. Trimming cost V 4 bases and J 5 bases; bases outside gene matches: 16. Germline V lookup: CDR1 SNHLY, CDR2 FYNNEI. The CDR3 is CASSVIVGPGQPYGYTF. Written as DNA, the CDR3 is TGTGCCAGCAGTGTAATTGTAGGGCCGGGACAGCCTTATGGCTACACCTTC.

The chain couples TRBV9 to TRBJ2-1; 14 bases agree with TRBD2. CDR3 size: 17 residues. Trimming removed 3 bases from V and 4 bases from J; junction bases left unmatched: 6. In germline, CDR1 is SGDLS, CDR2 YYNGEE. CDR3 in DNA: TGTGCCAGCAGCGAGGGACTAGCGGGGGTTCTTTACAATGAGCAGTTCTTC. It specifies CASSEGLAGVLYNEQFF. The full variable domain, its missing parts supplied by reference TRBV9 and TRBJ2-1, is DSGVTQTPKHLITATGQRVTLRCSPRSGDLSVYWYQQSLDQGLQFLIQYYNGEERAKGNILERFSAQQFPDLHSELNLSSLELGDSALYFCASSEGLAGVLYNEQFFGPGTRLTVL.

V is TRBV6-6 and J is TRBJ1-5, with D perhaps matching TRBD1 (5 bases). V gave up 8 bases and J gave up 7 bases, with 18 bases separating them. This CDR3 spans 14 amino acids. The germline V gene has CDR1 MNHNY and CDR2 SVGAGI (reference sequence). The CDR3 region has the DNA TGTGCCAGCTCCCGGGGGGAGGTAGGCCAGCCCCAGCATTTT. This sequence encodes CASSRGEVGQPQHF.

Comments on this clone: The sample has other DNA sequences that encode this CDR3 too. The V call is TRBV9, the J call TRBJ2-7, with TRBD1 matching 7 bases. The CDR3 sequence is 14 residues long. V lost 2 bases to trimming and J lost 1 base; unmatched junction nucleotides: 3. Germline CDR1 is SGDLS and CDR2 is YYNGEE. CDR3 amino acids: CASSVGDSSYEQYF. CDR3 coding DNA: TGTGCCAGCAGCGTGGGGGACAGTTCCTACGAGCAGTACTTC.

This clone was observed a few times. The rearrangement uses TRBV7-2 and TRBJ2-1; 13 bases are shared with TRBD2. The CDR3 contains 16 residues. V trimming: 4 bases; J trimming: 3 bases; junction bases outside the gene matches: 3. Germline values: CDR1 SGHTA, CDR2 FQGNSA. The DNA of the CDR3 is TGTGCCAGCAGCTCGGGACTAGCGGGGTACTACAATGAGCAGTTCTTC. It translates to CASSSGLAGYYNEQFF. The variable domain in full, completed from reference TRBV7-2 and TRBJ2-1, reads GAGVSQSPSNKVTEKGKDVELRCDPISGHTALYWYRQSLGQGLEFLIYFQGNSAPDKSGLPSDRFSAERTGGSVSTLTIQRTQQEDSAVYLCASSSGLAGYYNEQFFGPGTRLTVL.

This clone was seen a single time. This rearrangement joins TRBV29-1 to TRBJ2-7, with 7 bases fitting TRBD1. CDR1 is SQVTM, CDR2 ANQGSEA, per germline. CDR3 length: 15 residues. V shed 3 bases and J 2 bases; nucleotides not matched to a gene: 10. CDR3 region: CSVETDRESPYEQYF. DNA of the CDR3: TGCAGCGTTGAGACCGACAGGGAGAGTCCCTACGAGCAGTACTTC.

DNA of the CDR3: TGTGCCAGCAGTTTGGTAGAGGGGGCGCAGTATTTT. Translating it yields CASSLVEGAQYF. The V call is TRBV12-3 or TRBV12-4, the J call TRBJ2-3, with D possibly TRBD1 on 6 matching bases. The CDR3 is 12 amino acids. Trimming cost V 3 bases and J 10 bases, with 11 bases left between them.

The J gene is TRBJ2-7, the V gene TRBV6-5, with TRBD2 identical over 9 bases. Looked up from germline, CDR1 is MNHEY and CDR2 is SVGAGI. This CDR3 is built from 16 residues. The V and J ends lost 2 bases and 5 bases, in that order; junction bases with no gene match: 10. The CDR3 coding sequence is TGTGCCAGCAGTTACATTTCGGGCGGGAGGGAACACGAGCAGTACTTC. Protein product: CASSYISGGREHEQYF.

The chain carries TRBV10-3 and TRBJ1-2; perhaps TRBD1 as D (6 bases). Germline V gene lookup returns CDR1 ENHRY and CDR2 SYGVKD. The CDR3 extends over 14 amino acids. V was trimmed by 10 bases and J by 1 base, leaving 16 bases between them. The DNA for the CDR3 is TGTGCCACCTCTGGGGGGGGCAATAACTATGGCTACACCTTC. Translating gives CATSGGGNNYGYTF.

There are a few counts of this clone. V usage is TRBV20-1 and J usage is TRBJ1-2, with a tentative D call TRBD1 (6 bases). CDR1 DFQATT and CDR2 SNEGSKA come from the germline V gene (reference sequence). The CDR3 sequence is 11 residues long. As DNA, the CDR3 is TGCAGCCATCTACAGGGTTTTGGCTACACCTTC. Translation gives CSHLQGFGYTF.

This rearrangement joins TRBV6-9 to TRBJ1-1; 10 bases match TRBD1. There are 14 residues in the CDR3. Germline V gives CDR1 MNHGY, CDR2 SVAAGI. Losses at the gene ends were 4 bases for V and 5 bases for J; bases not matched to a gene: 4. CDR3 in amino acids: CASSLGQGRTEAFF. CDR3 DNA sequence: TGTGCCAGCAGTTTGGGACAGGGGCGGACTGAAGCTTTCTTT.

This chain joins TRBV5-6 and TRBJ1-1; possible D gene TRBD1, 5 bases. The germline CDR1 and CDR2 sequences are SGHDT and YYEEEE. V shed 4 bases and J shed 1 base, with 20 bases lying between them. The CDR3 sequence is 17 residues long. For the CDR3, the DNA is TGTGCCAGCAGCCCCCGGAAAGGGGTCGGGCAGAACACTGAAGCTTTCTTT. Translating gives CASSPRKGVGQNTEAFF.

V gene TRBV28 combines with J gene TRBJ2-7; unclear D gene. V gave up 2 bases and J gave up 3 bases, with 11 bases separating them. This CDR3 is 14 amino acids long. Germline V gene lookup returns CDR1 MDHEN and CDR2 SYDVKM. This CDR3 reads CASSLINYVYEQYF. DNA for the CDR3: TGTGCCAGCAGTTTAATCAACTATGTCTACGAGCAGTACTTC.

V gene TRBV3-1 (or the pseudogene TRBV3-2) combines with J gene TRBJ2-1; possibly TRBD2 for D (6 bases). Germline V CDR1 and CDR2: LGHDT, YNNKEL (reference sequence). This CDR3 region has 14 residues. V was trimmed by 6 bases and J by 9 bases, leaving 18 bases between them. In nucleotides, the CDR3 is TGTGCCAGCAGTCATAGAACTAGCTCGGGTGAGCAGTTCTTC. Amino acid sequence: CASSHRTSSGEQFF.

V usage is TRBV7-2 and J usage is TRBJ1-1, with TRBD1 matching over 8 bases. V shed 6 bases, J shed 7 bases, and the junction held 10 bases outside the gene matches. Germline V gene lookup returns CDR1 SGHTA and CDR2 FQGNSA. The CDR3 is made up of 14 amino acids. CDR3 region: CASRINSGGGEAFF. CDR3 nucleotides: TGTGCCAGCAGAATAAACTCAGGGGGCGGTGAAGCTTTCTTT.

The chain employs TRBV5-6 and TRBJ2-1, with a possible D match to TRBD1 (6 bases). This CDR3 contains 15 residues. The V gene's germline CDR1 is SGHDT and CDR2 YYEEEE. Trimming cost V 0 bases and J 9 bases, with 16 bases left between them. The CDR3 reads CASSLAVGATGEQFF. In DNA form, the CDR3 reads TGTGCCAGCAGCTTGGCCGTCGGGGCGACAGGTGAGCAGTTCTTC.

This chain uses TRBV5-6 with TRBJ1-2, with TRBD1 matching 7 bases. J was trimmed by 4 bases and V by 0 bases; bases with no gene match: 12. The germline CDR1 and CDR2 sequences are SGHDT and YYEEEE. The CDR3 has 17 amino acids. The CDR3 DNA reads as TGTGCCAGCAGCTTGGGGCGCGAGGGGGCAAGTATCTATGGCTACACCTTC. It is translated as CASSLGREGASIYGYTF.

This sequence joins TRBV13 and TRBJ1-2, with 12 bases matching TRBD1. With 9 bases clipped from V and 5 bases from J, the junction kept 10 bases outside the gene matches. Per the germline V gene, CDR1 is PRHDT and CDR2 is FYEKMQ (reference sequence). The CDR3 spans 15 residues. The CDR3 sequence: CASGSGTGGAYGYTF. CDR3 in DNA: TGTGCCAGTGGTTCCGGGACAGGGGGCGCGTATGGCTACACCTTC.

The CDR3 spells CASSGTGTLGGYGYTF. CDR3 nucleotide sequence: TGTGCCAGTAGTGGTACCGGGACACTCGGTGGGTATGGCTACACCTTC. The rearrangement links TRBV19 to TRBJ1-2, with D maybe TRBD1 (6 bases). The CDR3 has 16 residues. Trimming pared 5 bases from V and 5 bases from J, leaving 21 bases between. The germline gives CDR1 LNHDA, CDR2 SQIVND (reference sequence).

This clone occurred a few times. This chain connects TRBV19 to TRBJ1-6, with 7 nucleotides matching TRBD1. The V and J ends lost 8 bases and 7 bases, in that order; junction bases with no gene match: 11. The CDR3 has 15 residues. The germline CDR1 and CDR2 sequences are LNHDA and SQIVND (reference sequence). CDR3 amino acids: CASSDRLRGNSPLHF. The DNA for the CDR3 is TGTGCCAGTTCGGACAGGCTGAGAGGGAATTCACCCCTCCACTTT.